These 18 T cell receptor beta chains were sequenced from one sample in a study of control samples from healthy donors and cancer patients. Clones were sequenced by immunoSEQ multiplex PCR, and TCRdb holds only the in-frame ones, with some missing. The sample comprises about 100,000 clones, approximately 95% of which are singletons, and 8% to 9.5% rests with the top ten. Material for sequencing was blood. All receptors come from a man aged 18 to 35 in good health.

The rearrangement links TRBV2 to TRBJ2-1; the D is unclear. This CDR3 spans 12 amino acids. Germline V gene data show CDR1 as SNHLY and CDR2 as FYNNEI. V was clipped by 8 bases and J by 4 bases, with 9 bases between them. This CDR3 is CASESRYNEQFF. CDR3 DNA: TGTGCCAGCGAATCTAGATACAATGAGCAGTTCTTC.

The table lists this clone with a count of one. The rearrangement uses TRBV30 and TRBJ1-1; unclear D gene. V was trimmed by 5 bases and J by 6 bases, leaving 19 bases between them. CDR3 length: 14 amino acids. The germline V gene encodes CDR1 GTSNPN and CDR2 SVGIG (reference sequence). CDR3 region: CAWGSGFLRAEAFF. The CDR3 DNA sequence: TGTGCCTGGGGTTCGGGGTTCTTACGCGCTGAAGCTTTCTTT.

This chain connects TRBV7-2 to TRBJ2-3; D is ambiguous. Germline V gene lookup returns CDR1 SGHTA and CDR2 FQGNSA. The CDR3 has 14 residues. Trimming cost V 2 bases and J 2 bases, with 8 bases left between them. As DNA, the CDR3 is TGTGCCAGCAGCTTATACAGCTCCACAGATACGCAGTATTTT. Its translation is CASSLYSSTDTQYF.

The table lists this clone with a count of one. V is TRBV28 and J is TRBJ1-5; D is unclear. Germline assignment: CDR1 MDHEN and CDR2 SYDVKM. V was shortened by 2 bases and J by 9 bases, with 11 bases between the two germline ends. The CDR3 runs to 13 residues. The CDR3 loop reads CASSLVGHWPQHF. The CDR3 DNA reads TGTGCCAGCAGTTTAGTCGGGCACTGGCCCCAGCATTTT.

This chain joins TRBV28 and TRBJ2-3; 10 bases line up with TRBD1. J lost 1 base, V lost 7 bases, and 5 bases had no gene match. Germline-derived CDR1 and CDR2 are MDHEN and SYDVKM. This CDR3 contains 15 residues. The CDR3 DNA is TGTGCCAGCACCGCGACAGGGGGCGGCACAGATACGCAGTATTTT. Translating it yields CASTATGGGTDTQYF.

The chain carries TRBV7-2 and TRBJ2-7, with unresolved D. The CDR3 is 12 residues long. The V end was cut by 6 bases, the J end by 1 base, with 7 bases between. Germline V gene lookup returns CDR1 SGHTA and CDR2 FQGNSA. This chain's CDR3 is CASRDESYEQYF. The CDR3 DNA is TGTGCCAGCAGGGATGAATCCTACGAGCAGTACTTC.

Remarks on this clone: The sample holds other DNA sequences that translate to the same CDR3. The rearrangement uses TRBV9 and TRBJ1-6; 9 bases agree with TRBD1. Germline CDR1 is SGDLS and CDR2 is YYNGEE. The ends lost 0 bases at V and 9 bases at J; junction bases unmatched: 4. CDR3 length: 15 residues. The CDR3 loop reads CASSVGTGGSSPLHF. Here the CDR3 DNA reads TGTGCCAGCAGCGTAGGAACAGGGGGCAGTTCACCCCTCCACTTT.

The genes are TRBV4-2 and TRBJ2-3; 13 positions match TRBD2. Per germline, CDR1 LGHNA and CDR2 YNFKEQ. The CDR3 runs 16 residues. The junction had 7 bases not matched to a gene; V was cut back by 6 bases and J by 4 bases. This CDR3 is CASSQTSGGEADTQYF. CDR3 nucleotides: TGTGCCAGCAGTCAAACTAGCGGGGGGGAGGCAGATACGCAGTATTTT.

The CDR3 here is CASSPGTGFVEKLFF. The CDR3 DNA sequence: TGTGCCAGCAGCCCCGGGACAGGCTTCGTGGAAAAACTGTTTTTT. The chain uses TRBV7-8 and TRBJ1-4, with 8 nucleotides matching TRBD1. Unmatched junction bases numbered 10, after V lost 5 bases and J lost 8 bases. The CDR3 is 15 residues long. Germline-derived CDR1 and CDR2 are SGHVS and FQNEAQ. Drawing the rest from reference TRBV7-8 and TRBJ1-4, the complete variable domain is GAGVSQSPRYKVAKRGQDVALRCDPISGHVSLFWYQQALGQGPEFLTYFQNEAQLDKSGLPSDRFFAERPEGSVSTLKIQRTQQEDSAVYLCASSPGTGFVEKLFFGSGTQLSVL.

The chain joins TRBV25-1 to TRBJ2-7; D unclear. The germline CDR1 and CDR2 sequences are MGHDK and SYGVNS. The CDR3 length is 14 residues. Trimming cost V 1 base and J 5 bases, with 12 bases left between them. The CDR3 bases are TGTGCCAGCAGTGAATCCACCGTCTTCCACGAGCAGTACTTC. Translation gives CASSESTVFHEQYF.

The chain carries TRBV11-3 and TRBJ2-2; D uncertain. With 2 bases removed from V and 1 base from J, the gap between germline ends came to 2 bases. Germline CDR1 and CDR2: SGHNT and YENEEA. The CDR3 runs to 13 residues. The CDR3 loop reads CASSLRNTGELFF. The DNA of the CDR3 is TGTGCCAGCAGCTTAAGGAACACCGGGGAGCTGTTTTTT.

CDR3 coding DNA: TGTGCCAGCAGCTCCCCGGTTGGGAGGGCGCAGGGCTACACCTTC. Translating it yields CASSSPVGRAQGYTF. J is TRBJ1-2 and V is TRBV7-2; D unclear. CDR1 is SGHTA, CDR2 FQGNSA, per germline. V lost 4 bases and J lost 8, with 20 bases in between. The CDR3 is made up of 15 amino acids.

The chain employs TRBV7-9 and TRBJ2-7; D possibly corresponds to TRBD1 (6 bases). The ends were cut back, 1 base at V and 6 bases at J, with 7 bases in the middle. Germline CDR1 and CDR2: SEHNR and FQNEAQ (reference sequence). The CDR3 is 12 residues long. The CDR3 loop is CASSLGQVEQYF. The CDR3 nucleotides are TGTGCCAGCAGCTTAGGACAGGTCGAGCAGTACTTC.

This clone occurred a few times. V is TRBV19 and J is TRBJ2-1; 9 bases match TRBD2. Germline V gene data show CDR1 as LNHDA and CDR2 as SQIVND (reference sequence). The CDR3 length is 15 residues. After removal of 8 bases from V and 10 bases from J, the junction contained 15 bases not matched to a gene. CDR3 region: CASSLGGRVPEEQFF. The CDR3 DNA is TGTGCCAGTTCCTTGGGCGGGAGGGTACCGGAGGAGCAGTTCTTC.

J is TRBJ2-3 and V is TRBV6-1; 8 bases fit TRBD2. Looked up from germline, CDR1 is MNHNS and CDR2 is SASEGT. The CDR3 spans 19 residues. The J segment lost 2 bases and the V segment lost 0 bases, leaving 13 bases of the junction unmatched. The CDR3 region has the DNA TGTGCCAGCAGTGAAGCGCTTCACTCATGGCGGGGGGACACAGATACGCAGTATTTT. It codes for CASSEALHSWRGDTDTQYF.

The chain couples TRBV6-6 to TRBJ1-1; D gene uncertain. Looked up from germline, CDR1 is MNHNY and CDR2 is SVGAGI (reference sequence). The CDR3 is made up of 12 amino acids. V was cut by 3 bases and J by 9 bases, with 11 bases left in between. The CDR3 DNA reads TGTGCCAGCAGTTATCCCGACGAGCAAGCTTTCTTT. It is translated as CASSYPDEQAFF.

This chain connects TRBV7-9 to TRBJ2-1, with D unclear. The CDR3 contains 16 residues. Per germline, CDR1 SEHNR and CDR2 FQNEAQ (reference sequence). V dropped 5 bases and J dropped 3 bases, with 17 bases sitting between them. CDR3 region: CASSNTDPAHYNEQFF. The CDR3 DNA reads TGTGCCAGCAGCAATACTGATCCGGCCCACTACAATGAGCAGTTCTTC.

The J gene is TRBJ1-1, the V gene TRBV13; D call uncertain. V lost 1 base to trimming and J lost 5 bases, with 14 bases between them. This CDR3 spans 15 amino acids. The germline V gene has CDR1 PRHDT and CDR2 FYEKMQ (reference sequence). The CDR3: CASSLEAGTRTEAFF. The CDR3 DNA reads TGTGCCAGCAGCTTAGAAGCAGGAACAAGAACTGAAGCTTTCTTT.